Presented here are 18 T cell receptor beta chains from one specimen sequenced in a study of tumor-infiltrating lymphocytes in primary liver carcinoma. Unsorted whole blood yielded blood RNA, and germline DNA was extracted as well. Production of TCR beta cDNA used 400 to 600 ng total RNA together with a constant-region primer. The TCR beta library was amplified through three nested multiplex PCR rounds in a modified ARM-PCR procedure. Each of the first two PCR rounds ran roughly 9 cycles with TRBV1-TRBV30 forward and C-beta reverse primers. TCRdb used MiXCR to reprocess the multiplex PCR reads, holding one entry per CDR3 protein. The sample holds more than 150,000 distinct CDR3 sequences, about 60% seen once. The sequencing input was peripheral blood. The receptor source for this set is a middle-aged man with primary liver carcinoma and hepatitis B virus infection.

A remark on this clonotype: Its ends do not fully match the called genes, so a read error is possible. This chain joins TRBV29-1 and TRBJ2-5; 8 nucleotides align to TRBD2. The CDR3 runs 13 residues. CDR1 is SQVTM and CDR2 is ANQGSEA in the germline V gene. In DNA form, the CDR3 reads TGCGGCGCAAGCGGGGGCACCGGAGAGACCCAGTGCTTC. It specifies CGASGGTGETQCF.

The CDR3, as DNA: TGCGCCAGCAGCCACCACCGGACAGGGGGCTTGACTGAAGCTTTCTTT. Its translation is CASSHHRTGGLTEAFF. This chain uses TRBV4-1 with TRBJ1-1; 11 bases are shared with TRBD1. Germline CDR1 MGHRA, CDR2 YSYEKL. The length of the CDR3 is 16 residues. The trim removed 3 bases at V and 5 bases at J, leaving 8 bases unmatched.

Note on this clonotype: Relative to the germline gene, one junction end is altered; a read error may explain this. The chain's CDR3 is CTSSRDSDLYEQYF. The CDR3 nucleotides read TGTACCAGCAGCCGGGACTCGGATTTATACGAGCAGTACTTC. This chain links TRBV11-2 with TRBJ2-7; TRBD2 might be the D (6 bases). The CDR3 is 14 residues long. In germline, CDR1 is SGHAT, CDR2 FQNNGV.

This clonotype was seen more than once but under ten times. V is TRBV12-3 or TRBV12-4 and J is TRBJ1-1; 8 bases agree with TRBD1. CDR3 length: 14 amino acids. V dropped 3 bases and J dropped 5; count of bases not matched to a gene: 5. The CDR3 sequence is CASSFQGARTEAFF. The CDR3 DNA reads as TGTGCCAGCAGTTTCCAGGGGGCTCGGACTGAAGCTTTCTTT.

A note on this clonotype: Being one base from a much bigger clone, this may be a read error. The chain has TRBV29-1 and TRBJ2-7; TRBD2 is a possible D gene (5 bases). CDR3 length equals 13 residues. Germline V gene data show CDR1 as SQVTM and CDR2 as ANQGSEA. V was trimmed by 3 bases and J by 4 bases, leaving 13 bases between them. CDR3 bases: TGCAGCGTTGATGTGGGAGCCACTTACGAGCAGTACTTC. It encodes CSVDVGATYEQYF.

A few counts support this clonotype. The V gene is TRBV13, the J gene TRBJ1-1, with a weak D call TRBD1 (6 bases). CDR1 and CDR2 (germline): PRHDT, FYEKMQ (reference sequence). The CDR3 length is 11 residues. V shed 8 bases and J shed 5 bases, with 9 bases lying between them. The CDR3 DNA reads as TGTGCCAGCCACCAGGGGACTGAAGCTTTCTTT. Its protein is CASHQGTEAFF.

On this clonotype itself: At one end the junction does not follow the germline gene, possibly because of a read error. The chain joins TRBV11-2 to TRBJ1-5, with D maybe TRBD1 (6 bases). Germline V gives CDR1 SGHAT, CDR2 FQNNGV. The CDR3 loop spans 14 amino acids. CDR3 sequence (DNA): TGTGCCAGCAGCTTATTTTGGGACACGGATTCTCAGCGTTTT. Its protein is CASSLFWDTDSQRF.

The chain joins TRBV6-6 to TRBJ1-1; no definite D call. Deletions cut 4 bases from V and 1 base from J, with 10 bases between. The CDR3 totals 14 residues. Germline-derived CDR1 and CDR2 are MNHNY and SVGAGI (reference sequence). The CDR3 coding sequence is TGTGCCAGCAGTTGGCAACAGTCGAACACTGAAGCTTTCTTT. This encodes CASSWQQSNTEAFF.

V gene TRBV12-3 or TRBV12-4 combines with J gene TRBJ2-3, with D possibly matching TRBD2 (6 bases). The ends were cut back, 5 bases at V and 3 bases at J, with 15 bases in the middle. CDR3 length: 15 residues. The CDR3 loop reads CASSPAEGITDTQYF. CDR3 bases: TGTGCCAGCAGTCCGGCGGAGGGCATTACAGATACGCAGTATTTT.

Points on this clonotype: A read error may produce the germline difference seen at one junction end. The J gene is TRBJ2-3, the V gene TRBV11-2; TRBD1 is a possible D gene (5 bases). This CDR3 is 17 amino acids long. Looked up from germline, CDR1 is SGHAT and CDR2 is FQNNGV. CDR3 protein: CASSPLRQGSSTDTQYF. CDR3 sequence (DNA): TGTGCCAGCAGCCCCCTCCGGCAGGGAAGCAGCACAGATACGCAGTATTTC.

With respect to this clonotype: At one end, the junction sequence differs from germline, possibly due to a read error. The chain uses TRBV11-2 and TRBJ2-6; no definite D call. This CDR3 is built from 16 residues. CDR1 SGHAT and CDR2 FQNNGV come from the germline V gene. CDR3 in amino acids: CASSSRWKSGANVLTF. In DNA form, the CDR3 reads TGTGCCAGCAGCTCCCGGTGGAAGTCTGGTGCCAACGTCCTGACTTTC. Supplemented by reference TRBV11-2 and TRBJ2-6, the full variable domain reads EAGVAQSPRYKIIEKRQSVAFWCNPISGHATLYWYQQILGQGPKLLIQFQNNGVVDDSQLPKDRFSAERLKGVDSTLKIQPAKLEDSAVYLCASSSRWKSGANVLTFGAGSRLTVL.

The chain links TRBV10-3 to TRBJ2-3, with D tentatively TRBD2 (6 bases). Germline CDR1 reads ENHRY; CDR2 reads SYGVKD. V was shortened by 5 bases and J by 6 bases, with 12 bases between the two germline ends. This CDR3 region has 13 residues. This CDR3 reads CAISPGASDTQYF. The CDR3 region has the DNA TGTGCCATCAGTCCGGGAGCGTCGGATACGCAGTATTTT.

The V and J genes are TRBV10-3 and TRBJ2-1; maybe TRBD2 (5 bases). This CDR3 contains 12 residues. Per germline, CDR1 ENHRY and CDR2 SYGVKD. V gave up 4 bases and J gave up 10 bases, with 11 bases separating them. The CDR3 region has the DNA TGTGCCATCAGTGGAGAACGGGGAGAGCAGTTCTTC. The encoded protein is CAISGERGEQFF.

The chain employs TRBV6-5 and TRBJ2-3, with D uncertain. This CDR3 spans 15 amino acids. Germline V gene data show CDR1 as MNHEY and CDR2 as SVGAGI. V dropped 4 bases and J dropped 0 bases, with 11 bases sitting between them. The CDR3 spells CASSFTRASTDTQYF. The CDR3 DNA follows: TGTGCCAGCAGTTTTACAAGAGCTAGCACAGATACGCAGTATTTT.

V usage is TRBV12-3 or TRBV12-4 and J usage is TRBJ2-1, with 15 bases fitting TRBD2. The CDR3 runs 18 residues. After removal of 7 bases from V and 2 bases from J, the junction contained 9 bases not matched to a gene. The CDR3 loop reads CASIHGTSGRLAYNEQFF. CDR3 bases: TGTGCCAGCATTCACGGGACTAGCGGGAGGCTAGCCTACAATGAGCAGTTCTTC.

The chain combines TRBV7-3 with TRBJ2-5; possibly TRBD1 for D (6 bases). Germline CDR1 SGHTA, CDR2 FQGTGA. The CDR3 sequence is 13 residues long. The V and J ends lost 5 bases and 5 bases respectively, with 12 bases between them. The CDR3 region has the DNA TGTGCCAGCAGCCGGACAGTTTGGGAGACCCAGTACTTC. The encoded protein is CASSRTVWETQYF. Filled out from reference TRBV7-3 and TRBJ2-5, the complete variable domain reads GAGVSQTPSNKVTEKGKYVELRCDPISGHTALYWYRQSLGQGPEFLIYFQGTGAADDSGLPNDRFFAVRPEGSVSTLKIQRTERGDSAVYLCASSRTVWETQYFGPGTRLLVL.

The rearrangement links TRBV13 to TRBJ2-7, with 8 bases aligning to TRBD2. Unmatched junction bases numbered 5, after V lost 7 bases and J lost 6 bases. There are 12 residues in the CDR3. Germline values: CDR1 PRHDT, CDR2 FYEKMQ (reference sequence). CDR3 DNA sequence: TGTGCCAGCAACTCCGGGACTAGCGAGCAGTACTTC. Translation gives CASNSGTSEQYF. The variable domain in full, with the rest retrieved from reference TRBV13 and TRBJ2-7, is AAGVIQSPRHLIKEKRETATLKCYPIPRHDTVYWYQQGPGQDPQFLISFYEKMQSDKGSIPDRFSAQQFSDYHSELNMSSLELGDSALYFCASNSGTSEQYFGPGTRLTVT.

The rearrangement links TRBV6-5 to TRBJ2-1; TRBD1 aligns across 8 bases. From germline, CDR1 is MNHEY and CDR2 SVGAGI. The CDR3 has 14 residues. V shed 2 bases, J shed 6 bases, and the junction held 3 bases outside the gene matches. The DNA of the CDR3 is TGTGCCAGCAGTTACGCACAGGGGGGCAATGAGCAGTTCTTC. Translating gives CASSYAQGGNEQFF.